The T cell receptor beta chain under discussion was sequenced for a study of T-cell memory formation after mild COVID-19. Study conclusions and caveats: Later expanders leaned CD4+, whereas clones that contracted between day 15 and 85 were balanced CD4/CD8. Prior to infection, memory already included some responding clones, suggesting cross-reactive memory joined.

The CDR3 is made up of 15 amino acids. The V segment lost 5 bases and the J segment 4 bases; nucleotides outside the gene matches: 6. 5'RACE, which relied on constant-segment primers, yielded TCR alpha and TCR beta cDNA libraries carrying sample barcodes and UMIs. TCRdb called the 5' RACE reads again in MiXCR, with one record for every CDR3 protein. The data hold 450,000 to 650,000 distinct CDR3 sequences, with approximately 19% observed a single time. As regards this clonotype: The antigen remains unidentified.

The TCR originated in an adult woman who had mild COVID-19 (a few samples of this study predate the infection). Cell type and time point are not known. The sequenced sample was PBMCs or a T cell subset sorted from them (not recorded which). This chain connects TRBV12-3 or TRBV12-4 to TRBJ2-1; 9 bases agree with TRBD2. This chain's CDR3 is CASSQTSGLYNEQFF. The CDR3 DNA reads TGTGCCAGCAGTCAAACTAGCGGGCTGTACAATGAGCAGTTCTTC.